This TCR beta chain was captured by sequencing in a study of blood T cell repertoires in COVID-19. Sequenced by immunoSEQ multiplex PCR; TCRdb stores in-frame clones only, minus some. The table has about 100,000 clones, about 91% seen once. This CDR3 has 16 amino acids. Germline values: CDR1 KGHDR, CDR2 SFDVKD. Trimming took 3 bases from V and 6 from J, leaving 18 bases between them. This TCR came from a man between 18 and 35 years old with acute or convalescent COVID-19. The chain joins TRBV24-1 to TRBJ2-3; tentatively, D is TRBD2 (5 bases). The specimen sequenced was peripheral blood. CDR3 region: CATSDGPRTGEDTQYF. The CDR3 DNA reads TGTGCCACCAGTGATGGGCCGAGGACCGGGGAGGATACGCAGTATTTT.